A selection of T cell receptor beta chains follows, all from one sample in a study of T cell responses to AZD1222 COVID-19 vaccine. TCRdb keeps only in-frame clones here, not all; method: immunoSEQ multiplex PCR. This sample yields 200,000 to 250,000 clones, of which just over 90% are seen a single time; roughly 1% belongs to the top ten. Here the sequenced sample was peripheral blood, taken on day 0 of MenACWY control vaccination. The receptor set was obtained from an adult in good health. Both conserved end residues are part of each CDR3. A D gene is named only where the DNA matches it firmly. Where a row states a size, it is once, few, many or the class of an expanded clone; other rows omit it.

J gene: TRBJ1-1
clone size: NA
D gene: TRBD1
V gene: TRBV6-5
CDR3 protein: CASPSDRVNTEAFF

J gene: TRBJ1-5
clone size: NA
D gene: NA
V gene: TRBV27
CDR3 protein: CASSPLEGVGNQPQHF

J gene: TRBJ1-1
clone size: NA
D gene: NA
V gene: TRBV18
CDR3 protein: CASSHGSWGNTEAFF

J gene: TRBJ2-5
clone size: NA
D gene: TRBD1
V gene: TRBV7-8
CDR3 protein: CASSLVRTGFKETQYF

J gene: TRBJ2-7
clone size: NA
D gene: NA
V gene: TRBV28
CDR3 protein: CASTPQGRFYEQYF

J gene: TRBJ1-4
clone size: NA
D gene: NA
V gene: TRBV5-1
CDR3 protein: CASSPMTATNEKLFF

J gene: TRBJ2-7
clone size: NA
D gene: TRBD2
V gene: TRBV7-9
CDR3 protein: CASSLGTTRPHEQYF

J gene: TRBJ2-1
clone size: NA
D gene: NA
V gene: TRBV10-3
CDR3 protein: CAISLNGRGNSNEQFF

J gene: TRBJ2-1
clone size: NA
D gene: TRBD2
V gene: TRBV10-3
CDR3 protein: CAISTTSGGHNEQFF

J gene: TRBJ1-4
clone size: once
D gene: NA
V gene: TRBV28
CDR3 protein: CASSSGLNEKLFF

J gene: TRBJ1-2
clone size: NA
D gene: NA
V gene: TRBV28
CDR3 protein: CASSSGVRGYTF

J gene: TRBJ1-6
clone size: NA
D gene: NA
V gene: TRBV9
CDR3 protein: CASSVVRRVGRF

J gene: TRBJ1-1
clone size: NA
D gene: NA
V gene: TRBV4-1
CDR3 protein: CASSQGVRPATEAFF

J gene: TRBJ2-1
clone size: NA
D gene: TRBD1
V gene: TRBV19
CDR3 protein: CASSQGAGNEQFF

J gene: TRBJ2-7
clone size: NA
D gene: TRBD1
V gene: TRBV9
CDR3 protein: CASSVGGQGGEQYF

J gene: TRBJ2-3
clone size: NA
D gene: NA
V gene: TRBV27
CDR3 protein: CASSPTLRDTQYF

J gene: TRBJ1-1
clone size: NA
D gene: NA
V gene: TRBV7-9
CDR3 protein: CASSMYGAEAFF

J gene: TRBJ1-1
clone size: NA
D gene: NA
V gene: TRBV10-3
CDR3 protein: CAISVQAQNTEAFF

J gene: TRBJ1-2
clone size: NA
D gene: NA
V gene: TRBV3-1/TRBV3-2
CDR3 protein: CASSQDWGGDYGYTF

J gene: TRBJ1-1
clone size: NA
D gene: TRBD1
V gene: TRBV27
CDR3 protein: CASIRDRGARNTEAFF

J gene: TRBJ2-3
clone size: NA
D gene: TRBD1
V gene: TRBV29-1
CDR3 protein: CSVRDRGSTDTQYF

J gene: TRBJ1-5
clone size: NA
D gene: NA
V gene: TRBV5-8
CDR3 protein: CASSLRGERNQPQHF

J gene: TRBJ1-2
clone size: NA
D gene: TRBD1
V gene: TRBV6-2/TRBV6-3
CDR3 protein: CASSRGTGAAGYTF

J gene: TRBJ1-2
clone size: NA
D gene: TRBD1
V gene: TRBV6-1
CDR3 protein: CASSEVPATGGRGGYTF

J gene: TRBJ1-2
clone size: once
D gene: NA
V gene: TRBV30
CDR3 protein: CAWDSPGLANYGYTF

J gene: TRBJ1-6
clone size: NA
D gene: TRBD1
V gene: TRBV30
CDR3 protein: CAWSAPGTGGSPLHF

J gene: TRBJ2-7
clone size: NA
D gene: NA
V gene: TRBV7-8
CDR3 protein: CASSPRTGSYEQYF

J gene: TRBJ1-1
clone size: NA
D gene: NA
V gene: TRBV7-3
CDR3 protein: CASSLGAGSSEAFF

J gene: TRBJ2-4
clone size: NA
D gene: NA
V gene: TRBV7-2
CDR3 protein: CASSLDGPWGAKNIQYF

J gene: TRBJ1-2
clone size: NA
D gene: NA
V gene: TRBV19
CDR3 protein: CASSIDYEDYTF

J gene: TRBJ2-7
clone size: NA
D gene: TRBD2
V gene: TRBV11-3
CDR3 protein: CASSFSGGAYEQYF

J gene: TRBJ2-2
clone size: NA
D gene: TRBD1
V gene: TRBV19
CDR3 protein: CASSIGLQQGVGGELFF

J gene: TRBJ1-3
clone size: NA
D gene: NA
V gene: TRBV28
CDR3 protein: CASTGSSGNTIYF

J gene: TRBJ1-1
clone size: once
D gene: NA
V gene: TRBV12-3/TRBV12-4
CDR3 protein: CASTGWYTEAFF

J gene: TRBJ1-2
clone size: NA
D gene: NA
V gene: TRBV12-3/TRBV12-4
CDR3 protein: CASRGPGDYGYTF

J gene: TRBJ1-1
clone size: NA
D gene: NA
V gene: TRBV29-1
CDR3 protein: CSVGVSLNTEAFF

J gene: TRBJ1-2
clone size: NA
D gene: TRBD1
V gene: TRBV2
CDR3 protein: CASSITGVSGYTF

J gene: TRBJ2-5
clone size: NA
D gene: TRBD2
V gene: TRBV10-3
CDR3 protein: CAISEWSGGAGETQYF

J gene: TRBJ1-2
clone size: NA
D gene: NA
V gene: TRBV7-2
CDR3 protein: CASRRGSIPYGYTF

J gene: TRBJ1-2
clone size: NA
D gene: NA
V gene: TRBV28
CDR3 protein: CASSRGLENYGYTF

J gene: TRBJ2-2
clone size: NA
D gene: NA
V gene: TRBV4-3
CDR3 protein: CASSQGPRGLNTGELFF

J gene: TRBJ1-1
clone size: NA
D gene: NA
V gene: TRBV11-2
CDR3 protein: CASSLKGNTEAFF